The rows below give T cell receptor beta chains drawn from one sample of a study of cytomegalovirus exposure and HLA in healthy donors. Some clones are missing from TCRdb's copy, which holds only in-frame ones; the method was immunoSEQ multiplex PCR. The sample has some 160,000 clones, around 80% seen once. Sequencing was carried out using PBMCs. These receptor sequences come from a male donor in good health and CMV-seropositive. Each CDR3 is given with its conserved first and last residue. D genes are given only for firm matches. The listing skips clone size in some rows; elsewhere it reads once, few, many or a size class.

d_gene,v_gene,j_gene,abundance,CDR3nt,CDR3aa
NA,TRBV7-3,TRBJ2-7,NA,TGTGCCAGCAGCTTAGATCCTCCGCCGGGCGAGCAGTACTTC,CASSLDPPPGEQYF
TRBD2,TRBV9,TRBJ2-1,NA,TGTGCCAGCAGCGCGAGACTAGCGGAGCTAGACAATGAGCAGTTCTTC,CASSARLAELDNEQFF
NA,TRBV7-2,TRBJ1-5,NA,TGTGCCAGCAGCTTAAAGCCCGATCAGCCCCAGCATTTT,CASSLKPDQPQHF
TRBD1,TRBV7-9,TRBJ2-7,few,TGTGCCAGCAGACCAGACAGGGGGACCCACGAGCAGTACTTC,CASRPDRGTHEQYF
NA,TRBV5-1,TRBJ2-3,NA,TGCGCCAGCAGCTTGGTAAGGGGCTTCGGCACAGATACGCAGTATTTT,CASSLVRGFGTDTQYF
TRBD2,TRBV27,TRBJ2-7,NA,TGTGCCAGCAGTTTATCTGGCGTTGGGACTAGCGGGAGTTTTTACGAGCAGTACTTC,CASSLSGVGTSGSFYEQYF
TRBD1,TRBV27,TRBJ1-5,NA,TGTGCCAGCAGCCCTTGGGACAGTAGCAATCAGCCCCAGCATTTT,CASSPWDSSNQPQHF
NA,TRBV27,TRBJ2-2,NA,TGTGCCAGCAGTCCGCGTCCTACCGGGGAGCTGTTTTTT,CASSPRPTGELFF
TRBD2,TRBV5-4,TRBJ2-3,NA,TGTGCCAGCAGCTCGGGACTAGCGGGCACAGATACGCAGTATTTT,CASSSGLAGTDTQYF
TRBD1,TRBV29-1,TRBJ1-5,NA,TGCAGCGTTGTACCCGGGACAGATAGCAATCAGCCCCAGCATTTT,CSVVPGTDSNQPQHF
NA,TRBV7-9,TRBJ2-2,NA,TGTGCCAAGAGGGGGTCGGGGTTCGCCGGGGAGCTGTTTTTT,CAKRGSGFAGELFF
NA,TRBV6-5,TRBJ2-7,NA,TGTGCCAGCAGTGCAGGGGACGAGCAGTACTTC,CASSAGDEQYF
NA,TRBV7-2,TRBJ1-5,NA,TGTGCCAGCAGCTTAGATTCGGGGCAGCCCCAGCATTTT,CASSLDSGQPQHF
NA,TRBV9,TRBJ1-2,NA,TGTGCCAGCAGCGCCGAGGGACTGATCTATGGCTACACCTTC,CASSAEGLIYGYTF
TRBD1,TRBV5-4,TRBJ2-3,NA,TGTGCCAGCAGCTTAGGGACAGGGGACGCAGATACGCAGTATTTT,CASSLGTGDADTQYF
NA,TRBV4-2,TRBJ2-1,NA,TGTGCCAGCAGCCAAGATAGTTACGATGAGCAGTTCTTC,CASSQDSYDEQFF
NA,TRBV28,TRBJ1-1,once,TGTGCCAGCAGTTCCGGGGGAGGGGGAGAAACTGAAGCTTTCTTT,CASSSGGGGETEAFF
NA,TRBV30,TRBJ2-1,NA,TGTGCCTGGAAAAATCTAGGCAATGAGCAGTTCTTC,CAWKNLGNEQFF
TRBD1,TRBV9,TRBJ2-7,NA,TGTGCCAGCAGCGCGGGTTGGACAGGGGGCATCGAGCAGTACTTC,CASSAGWTGGIEQYF
TRBD1,TRBV28,TRBJ1-2,NA,TGTGCCAGCAGTGGGGACAGGGGTGTCTATGGCTACACCTTC,CASSGDRGVYGYTF
TRBD2,TRBV5-4,TRBJ2-2,NA,TGTGCCAGCAGCAGGGGACTAGTTATCGCCGGGGAGCTGTTTTTT,CASSRGLVIAGELFF
NA,TRBV9,TRBJ2-5,NA,TGTGCCAGCAGCGCCGGACAGTTAAAAGAGACCCAGTACTTC,CASSAGQLKETQYF
TRBD2,TRBV2,TRBJ2-7,NA,TGTGCCAGCAGCCTTGAACTAGCGGGCCCTACCTACGAGCAGTACTTC,CASSLELAGPTYEQYF
NA,TRBV15,TRBJ2-3,NA,TGTGCCACCAGCAGAGGGCTTAGCGGAGCGGCCACAGATACGCAGTATTTT,CATSRGLSGAATDTQYF
TRBD1,TRBV11-2,TRBJ2-4,once,TGTGCCAGCAGCGGCACAGGGGGCGTTAAAAACATTCAGTACTTC,CASSGTGGVKNIQYF
NA,TRBV5-6,TRBJ2-1,few,TGTGCCAGCAGCTTGTCACTCTACAATGAGCAGTTCTTC,CASSLSLYNEQFF
NA,TRBV14,TRBJ1-3,NA,TGTGCCAGCTGCGACGGGGGTTACCGAAACACCATATATTTT,CASCDGGYRNTIYF
NA,TRBV6-4,TRBJ1-5,NA,TGTGCCAGCAGTGACACAGGACAGAGACGGTTTCTTCAGCCCCAGCATTTT,CASSDTGQRRFLQPQHF
TRBD2,TRBV7-9,TRBJ2-1,few,TGTGCCAGCACCCTAGATAGCGGGAGGGCCAATGAGCAGTTCTTC,CASTLDSGRANEQFF
NA,TRBV5-8,TRBJ1-5,NA,TGTGCCAGCAGCTGGGGGGGACGACCCCAGCATTTT,CASSWGGRPQHF
TRBD2,TRBV6-9,TRBJ2-2,NA,TGTGCCCCCTTTGGGCTAGCGGGTTGCCGGTGGGACACCGGGGAGCTGTTTTTT,CAPFGLAGCRWDTGELFF
NA,TRBV27,TRBJ2-7,NA,TGTGCCTCCTCCACTGGTGTCCTCTCCTACGAGCAGTACTTC,CASSTGVLSYEQYF
TRBD1,TRBV30,TRBJ1-2,NA,TGTGCCTGGGTAGGACAGGACTATGGCTACACCTTC,CAWVGQDYGYTF
TRBD2,TRBV30,TRBJ2-3,NA,TGTGCCTGGAGTAGGACTAGCGGGAGAACCGCAGATACGCAGTATTTT,CAWSRTSGRTADTQYF
NA,TRBV7-9,TRBJ1-4,NA,TGTTCCAGCAGTCCGGGTGGCCGAGAAAAACTGTTTTTT,CSSSPGGREKLFF
TRBD2,TRBV6-5,TRBJ2-5,NA,TGTGCCAGCAGTTACACCGGGAGGGAGACCCAGTACTTC,CASSYTGRETQYF
TRBD2,TRBV4-1,TRBJ2-6,few,TGCGCCAGCAGCCACATTGGACTAGCGGATCTCTCTGGGGCCAACGTCCTGACTTTC,CASSHIGLADLSGANVLTF
TRBD2,TRBV7-2,TRBJ2-7,few,TGTGCCAGCAGCGCAACTAGCGGTTATGTCTCCTACGAGCAGTACTTC,CASSATSGYVSYEQYF
NA,TRBV7-9,TRBJ2-7,once,TGTGCCAGCAGCTTAGCGGGAGGCCCGTACGAGCAGTACTTC,CASSLAGGPYEQYF
NA,TRBV2,TRBJ2-1,NA,TGTGCCAGCATGCCAGGCCTGAGTGAGCAGTTCTTC,CASMPGLSEQFF
NA,TRBV6-5,TRBJ2-1,NA,TGTGCCAGCATCAGAAGGGGTGAGCAGTTCTTC,CASIRRGEQFF
NA,TRBV5-1,TRBJ2-1,NA,TGCGCCAGCAGGTCTCGAGACGGGATAAGCCATGAGCAGTTCTTC,CASRSRDGISHEQFF
NA,TRBV14,TRBJ1-2,NA,TGTGCCAGCAGCCAAGACGCCGGGATACGGTATGGCTACACCTTC,CASSQDAGIRYGYTF
TRBD1,TRBV7-6,TRBJ2-3,NA,TGTGCCAGCAGCTCAGGACAGGGCCCCACAGATACGCAGTATTTT,CASSSGQGPTDTQYF
NA,TRBV9,TRBJ2-2,NA,TGTGCCAGCACCCCAAGGGGGAACACCGGGGAGCTGTTTTTT,CASTPRGNTGELFF
TRBD1,TRBV18,TRBJ1-5,NA,TGTGCCAGCTCACCAGACCAACAGGGGGCGAGCAATCAGCCCCAGCATTTT,CASSPDQQGASNQPQHF
NA,TRBV5-5,TRBJ2-5,once,TGTGCCAGCAGCTTGGGGCCAGACCAAGAGACCCAGTACTTC,CASSLGPDQETQYF
TRBD1,TRBV9,TRBJ2-4,NA,TGTGCCAGCAGCGTCTCAGGGGGCTCATACCCAAACATTCAGTACTTC,CASSVSGGSYPNIQYF